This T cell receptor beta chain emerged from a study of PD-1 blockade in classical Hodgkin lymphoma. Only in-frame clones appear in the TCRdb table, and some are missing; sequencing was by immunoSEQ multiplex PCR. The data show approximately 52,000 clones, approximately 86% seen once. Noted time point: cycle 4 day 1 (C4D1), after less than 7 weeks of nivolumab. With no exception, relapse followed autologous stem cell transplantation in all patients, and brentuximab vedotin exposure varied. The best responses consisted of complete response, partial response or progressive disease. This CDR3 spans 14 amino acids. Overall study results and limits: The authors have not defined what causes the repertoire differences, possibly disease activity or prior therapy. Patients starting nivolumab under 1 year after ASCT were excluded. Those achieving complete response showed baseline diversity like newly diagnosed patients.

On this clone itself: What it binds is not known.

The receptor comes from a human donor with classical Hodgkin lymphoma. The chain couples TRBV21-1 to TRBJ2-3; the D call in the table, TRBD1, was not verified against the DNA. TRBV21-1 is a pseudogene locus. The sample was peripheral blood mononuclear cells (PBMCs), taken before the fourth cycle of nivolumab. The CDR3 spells CASIYRGRTDTQYF. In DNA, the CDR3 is TGTGCCAGCATATACAGGGGGCGCACAGATACGCAGTATTTT.